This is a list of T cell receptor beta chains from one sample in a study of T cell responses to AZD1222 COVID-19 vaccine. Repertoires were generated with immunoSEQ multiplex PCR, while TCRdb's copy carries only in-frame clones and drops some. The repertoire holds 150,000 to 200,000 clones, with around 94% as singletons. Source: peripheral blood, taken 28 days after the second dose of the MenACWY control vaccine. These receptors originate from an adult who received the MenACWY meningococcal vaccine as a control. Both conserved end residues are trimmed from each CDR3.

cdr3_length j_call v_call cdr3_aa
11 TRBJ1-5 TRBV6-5 ASLGDGNQPQH
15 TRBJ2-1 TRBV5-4 ASSSRRAGASYNEQF
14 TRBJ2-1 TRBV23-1 ASSQSVGDSYNEQF
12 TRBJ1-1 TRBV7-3 ASSSGVLNTEAF
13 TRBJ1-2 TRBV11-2 ASRPRRVANYGYT
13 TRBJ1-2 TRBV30 AWTRGGRLNYGYT
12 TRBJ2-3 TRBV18 ASSQTSQRDTQY
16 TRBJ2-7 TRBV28 ASSFPINLDRGSYEQY
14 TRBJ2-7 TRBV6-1 ASSVHRASGRFEQY
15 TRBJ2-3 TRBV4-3 ASSQEVTSGIVDTQY
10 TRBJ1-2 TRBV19 ASSTTSTSYT
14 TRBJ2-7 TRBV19 ASSPEPGLAVYEQY
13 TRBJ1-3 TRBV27 ASRDTGVSGNTIY
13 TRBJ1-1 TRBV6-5 ASSYSTGGGAEAF
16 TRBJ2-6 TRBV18 ASSPTAGTDSGANVLT
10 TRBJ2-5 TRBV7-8 ASSLGGGTQY
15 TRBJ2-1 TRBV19 ASRPLAGGGPYNEQF
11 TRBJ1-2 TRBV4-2 ASSQDTNYGYT
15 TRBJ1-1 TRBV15 ATSRAGDDRGGTEAF
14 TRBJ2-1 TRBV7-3 ASSPQGGGDYNEQF
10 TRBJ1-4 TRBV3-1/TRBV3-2 ASSPTEEKLF
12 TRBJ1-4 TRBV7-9 AFQGGLTNEKLF
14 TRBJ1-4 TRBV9 ASSVGARDRDEKLF